This passage covers 17 T cell receptor beta chains from one sample sequenced in a study of T cell responses to AZD1222 COVID-19 vaccine. Data came from immunoSEQ multiplex PCR; TCRdb stores just in-frame clones and leaves some out. The sample includes about 100,000 clones, about 87% seen only once; the top ten take approximately 3.3%. The sample was peripheral blood, taken on day 0 of AZD1222 vaccination. All receptors derive from an adult in good health.

The chain is built from TRBV25-1 and TRBJ1-4, with unresolved D. Germline V gene sequence: CDR1 MGHDK, CDR2 SYGVNS. The CDR3 length is 15 residues. V dropped 2 bases and J dropped 0 bases, with 7 bases sitting between them. This CDR3 reads CASSEQIATNEKLFF. The DNA for the CDR3 is TGTGCCAGCAGTGAACAGATCGCAACTAATGAAAAACTGTTTTTT.

The CDR3 DNA follows: TGTGCCAGCAGCTTAGGCGCGGGGACAGTCTCTGGAAACACCATATATTTT. It is translated as CASSLGAGTVSGNTIYF. The chain carries TRBV7-9 and TRBJ1-3, with TRBD1 matching over 7 bases. Germline CDR1 SEHNR, CDR2 FQNEAQ (reference sequence). V was pared by 1 base and J by 0 bases, with 6 bases of the junction left unmatched. The CDR3 contains 17 residues. Full variable domain (remainder filled in from reference TRBV7-9 and TRBJ1-3): DTGVSQNPRHKITKRGQNVTFRCDPISEHNRLYWYRQTLGQGPEFLTYFQNEAQLEKSRLLSDRFSAERPKGSFSTLEIQRTEQGDSAMYLCASSLGAGTVSGNTIYFGEGSWLTVV.

J is TRBJ2-3 and V is TRBV4-3; D uncertain. CDR1 LGHNA and CDR2 YSLEER come from the germline V gene. CDR3 length: 13 residues. The V end lost 2 bases, the J end lost 4 bases, and 7 bases lay between the germline ends. CDR3 residues: CASSQLLADTQYF. CDR3 DNA: TGCGCCAGCAGCCAACTCTTAGCAGATACGCAGTATTTT.

V gene TRBV6-2 or TRBV6-3 combines with J gene TRBJ2-2, with D hard to call. This CDR3 contains 13 residues. V lost 0 bases and J lost 6, with 5 bases in between. The V gene's germline CDR1 is MNHEY and CDR2 SVGEGT. CDR3 protein: CASSYSISGELFF. As DNA, the CDR3 is TGTGCCAGCAGTTACTCCATCTCCGGGGAGCTGTTTTTT.

This chain connects TRBV6-5 to TRBJ1-1; D is ambiguous. This CDR3 spans 14 amino acids. The germline V and J ends were trimmed by 10 bases and 4 bases, with 19 bases remaining between them. The germline gives CDR1 MNHEY, CDR2 SVGAGI. This CDR3 is CATKSRGIGTEAFF. The CDR3, as DNA: TGTGCCACCAAGTCGAGAGGAATTGGCACTGAAGCTTTCTTT.

The chain has TRBV15 and TRBJ1-5; D possibly corresponds to TRBD1 (5 bases). The CDR3 spans 14 residues. The germline CDR1 and CDR2 sequences are LNHNV and YYDKDF (reference sequence). Trimming pared 1 base from V and 5 bases from J, leaving 9 bases between. The CDR3 region is CATSRGQGYQPQHF. The DNA of the CDR3 is TGTGCCACCAGCAGAGGCCAGGGATATCAGCCCCAGCATTTT.

The chain is built from TRBV30 and TRBJ1-4; weak D call: TRBD1 (5 bases). Between the trimmed V and J ends, which lost 4 bases and 3 bases, there was a span of 9 bases. Per the germline V gene, CDR1 is GTSNPN and CDR2 is SVGIG (reference sequence). The CDR3 consists of 13 residues. The DNA of the CDR3 is TGTGCCTGGAAGACAGAGGCTAATGAAAAACTGTTTTTT. Its protein product is CAWKTEANEKLFF.

V is TRBV6-6 and J is TRBJ2-1; 8 nucleotides line up with TRBD1. The CDR3 sequence is 14 residues long. With V trimmed by 4 bases and J by 5 bases, 4 bases remained unmatched. CDR1 and CDR2 (germline): MNHNY, SVGAGI (reference sequence). DNA of the CDR3: TGTGCCAGCAGTTTCAGACAGGGGAACAATGAGCAGTTCTTC. This gives the protein CASSFRQGNNEQFF.

As for this clone: The sample contains more than one DNA sequence encoding this CDR3. The chain recombines TRBV7-9 with TRBJ1-1; D uncertain. Germline V gives CDR1 SEHNR, CDR2 FQNEAQ (reference sequence). The CDR3 runs 13 residues. Trimming removed 2 bases at V and 1 base at J, with 5 bases between. In DNA, the CDR3 is TGTGCCAGCAGCTTACAGGAGAACACTGAAGCTTTCTTT. Amino acids: CASSLQENTEAFF.

The V gene is TRBV7-9, the J gene TRBJ1-2; no clear D gene. CDR3 size: 14 residues. Trimming took off 4 bases at V and 2 bases at J, with 11 bases between the two ends. The germline V gene has CDR1 SEHNR and CDR2 FQNEAQ (reference sequence). The CDR3 region is CASSSPAGNYGYTF. The CDR3 nucleotides are TGTGCCAGCAGCTCCCCGGCAGGAAACTATGGCTACACCTTC.

The V call is TRBV27, the J call TRBJ1-2; 8 nucleotides align to TRBD1. The germline gives CDR1 MNHEY, CDR2 SMNVEV (reference sequence). Trimming cost V 6 bases and J 5 bases; bases outside gene matches: 11. There are 15 residues in the CDR3. The CDR3 sequence: CASSQTDRGLYGYTF. CDR3 bases: TGTGCCAGCAGCCAAACCGACAGGGGACTTTATGGCTACACCTTC.

The chain uses TRBV6-2 or TRBV6-3 and TRBJ2-3, with TRBD2 matching over 12 bases. This CDR3 has 19 amino acids. Germline loops: CDR1 MNHEY, CDR2 SVGEGT. The J segment lost 1 base and the V segment lost 4 bases, leaving 12 bases of the junction unmatched. The CDR3 DNA is TGTGCCAGCAGTTCACCGTCTAGCGGGGGGGTCTCCGGCACAGATACGCAGTATTTT. Its translation: CASSSPSSGGVSGTDTQYF.

This chain connects TRBV9 to TRBJ1-4; D gene unclear. Germline assignment: CDR1 SGDLS and CDR2 YYNGEE. V lost 0 bases and J lost 8, with 11 bases in between. The CDR3 consists of 14 residues. This CDR3 reads CASSVGPSREKLFF. CDR3 in DNA: TGTGCCAGCAGCGTAGGGCCATCCCGGGAAAAACTGTTTTTT.

This rearrangement joins TRBV28 to TRBJ2-7; 7 bases agree with TRBD1. CDR1 is MDHEN, CDR2 SYDVKM, per germline. V gave up 4 bases and J gave up 0 bases; unmatched junction bases: 12. This CDR3 is built from 17 residues. This CDR3 reads CASSWPPLTGVSYEQYF. In DNA form, the CDR3 reads TGTGCCAGCAGTTGGCCGCCCCTCACAGGGGTCTCCTACGAGCAGTACTTC.

V and J are TRBV4-2 and TRBJ1-5; D unclear. CDR3 length equals 14 residues. Between the trimmed V and J ends, which lost 0 bases and 9 bases, there was a span of 12 bases. The germline V gene encodes CDR1 LGHNA and CDR2 YNFKEQ. This CDR3 is CASSQDGGDRPQHF. The CDR3 DNA is TGTGCCAGCAGCCAAGATGGTGGGGATCGGCCCCAGCATTTT.

The chain is built from TRBV6-2 or TRBV6-3 and TRBJ2-2; 10 nucleotides align to TRBD2. V shed 5 bases and J 4 bases; nucleotides not matched to a gene: 7. The germline CDR1 and CDR2 sequences are MNHEY and SVGEGT. The CDR3 totals 16 residues. Written as DNA, the CDR3 is TGTGCCAGCAGTACCCAAGGACTAGCGGTCACCGGGGAGCTGTTTTTT. This encodes CASSTQGLAVTGELFF.

The genes are TRBV7-3 and TRBJ2-2; D gene unclear. The CDR3 runs 14 residues. CDR1 is SGHTA and CDR2 is FQGTGA in the germline V gene. The germline V and J ends were trimmed by 5 bases and 2 bases, with 9 bases remaining between them. The CDR3 sequence is CASSLGRNTGELFF. As DNA, the CDR3 is TGTGCCAGCAGCCTCGGACGAAACACCGGGGAGCTGTTTTTT.